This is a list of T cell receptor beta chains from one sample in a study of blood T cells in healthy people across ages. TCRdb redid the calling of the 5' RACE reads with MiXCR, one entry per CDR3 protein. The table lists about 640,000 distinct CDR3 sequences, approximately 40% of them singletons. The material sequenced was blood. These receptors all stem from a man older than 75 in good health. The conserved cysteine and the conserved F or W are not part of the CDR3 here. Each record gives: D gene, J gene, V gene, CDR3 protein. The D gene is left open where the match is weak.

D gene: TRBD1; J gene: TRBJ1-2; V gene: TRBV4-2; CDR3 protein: ASSQGTRTGGDGYT
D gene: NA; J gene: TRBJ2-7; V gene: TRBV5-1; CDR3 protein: ASSLESSEYEQY
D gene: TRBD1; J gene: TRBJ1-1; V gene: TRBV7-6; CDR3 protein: ASSLEQGARSTEAF
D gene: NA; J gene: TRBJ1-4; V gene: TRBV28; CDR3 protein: ASKVVDTTNEKLF
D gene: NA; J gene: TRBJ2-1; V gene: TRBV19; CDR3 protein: ASSIERIPNEQF
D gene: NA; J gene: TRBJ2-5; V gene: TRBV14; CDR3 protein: ASSQGKRNEQY
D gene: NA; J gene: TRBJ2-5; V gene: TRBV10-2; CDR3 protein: ASSFGTPQETQY
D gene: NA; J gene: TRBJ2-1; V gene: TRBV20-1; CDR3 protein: SALRDLRQF
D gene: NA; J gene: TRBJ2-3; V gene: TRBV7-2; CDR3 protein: ASSLWATQY
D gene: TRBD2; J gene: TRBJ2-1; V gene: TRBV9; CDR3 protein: ASSAGLAGGSYNEQF
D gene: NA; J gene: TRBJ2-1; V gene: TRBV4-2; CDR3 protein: ASSALGGAQGNEQF
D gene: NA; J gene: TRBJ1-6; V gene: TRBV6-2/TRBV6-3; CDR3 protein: ASTLRGGGSPLH
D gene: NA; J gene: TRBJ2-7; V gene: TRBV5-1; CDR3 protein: ASNGGLNEQY
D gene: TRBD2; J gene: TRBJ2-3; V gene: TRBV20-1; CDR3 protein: SATSGGASDTQY
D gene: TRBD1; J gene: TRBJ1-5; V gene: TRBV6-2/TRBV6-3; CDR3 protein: ASSGTDGSQPQH
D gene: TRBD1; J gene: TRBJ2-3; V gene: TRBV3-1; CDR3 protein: ASSRTTGAFTDTQY
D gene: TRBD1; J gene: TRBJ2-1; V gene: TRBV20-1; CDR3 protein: SALPADRGRLNEQF
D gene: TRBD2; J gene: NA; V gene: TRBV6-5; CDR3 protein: ASHGGRNEQY
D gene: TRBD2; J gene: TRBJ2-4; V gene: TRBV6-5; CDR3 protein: ASSYSTPSSGLAKNIQY
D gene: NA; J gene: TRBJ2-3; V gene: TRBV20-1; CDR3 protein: STQGPGLADAQY
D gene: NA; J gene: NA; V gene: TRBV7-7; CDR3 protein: ASSLGGTLETQY
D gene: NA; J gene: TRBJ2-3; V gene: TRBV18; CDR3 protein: ASSPPGILTDTQY
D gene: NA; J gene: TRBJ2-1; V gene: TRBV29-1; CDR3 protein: SVDSRADNEQF
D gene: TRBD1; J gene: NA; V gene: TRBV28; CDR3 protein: ASSSADRARKQY
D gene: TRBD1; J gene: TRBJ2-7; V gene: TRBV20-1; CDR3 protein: SSGQGRSGRAIEQY
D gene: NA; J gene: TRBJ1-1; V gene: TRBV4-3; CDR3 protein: ASSQIPGPRNTEAF
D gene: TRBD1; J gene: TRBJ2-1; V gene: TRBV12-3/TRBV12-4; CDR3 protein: ASTDRGLINEQF
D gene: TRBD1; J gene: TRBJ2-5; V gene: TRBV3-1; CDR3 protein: ASSQVVGQGIQY
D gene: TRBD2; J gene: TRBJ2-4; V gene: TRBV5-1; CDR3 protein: ASSRATSGNEQY
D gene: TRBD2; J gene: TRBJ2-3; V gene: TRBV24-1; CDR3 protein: ATSDGRGGSTDTQY
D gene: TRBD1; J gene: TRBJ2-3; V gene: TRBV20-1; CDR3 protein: SARDTGGTDTQY
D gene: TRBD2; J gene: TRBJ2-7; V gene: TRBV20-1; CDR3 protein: SAVAGLGGYEQY
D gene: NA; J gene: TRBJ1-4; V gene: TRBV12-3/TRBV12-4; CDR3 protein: ASSSLGQANEKLF
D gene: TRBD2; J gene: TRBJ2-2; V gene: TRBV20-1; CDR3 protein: SAKSGRMSNTGELF